This T cell receptor beta chain was captured by sequencing in a study of blood T cell repertoires in COVID-19. As processed by the authors: From reference gene primer amplification, estimates of nucleated cell counts were derived. The table came from immunoSEQ multiplex PCR; TCRdb's copy has only in-frame clones and leaves some out. V, J and clone size reflect that table, while D and trimming were determined from the DNA. The sample shows about 140,000 clones, roughly four fifths of them seen only once. The source is a human donor in a cohort sampled during active COVID-19. Sequencing was performed on peripheral blood.

CDR3 sequence reads: CASSRPRTGYNEKLFF. The DNA of the CDR3 is TGTGCCAGCAGTCGGCCCCGGACAGGTTATAATGAAAAACTGTTTTTT. The rearrangement joins TRBV6-6 to TRBJ1-4, with 7 bases aligning to TRBD1. Germline assignment: CDR1 MNHNY and CDR2 SVGAGI (reference sequence). V gave up 5 bases and J gave up 4 bases; unmatched junction bases: 10. The CDR3 spans 16 residues.